Following are 2 T cell receptor beta chains from one sample sequenced in a study of blood T cell repertoires in COVID-19. The protocol was immunoSEQ multiplex PCR, while the TCRdb copy is restricted to in-frame clones and leaves out a portion. Here the sample spans over 150,000 clones, roughly 80% being singletons. The specimen sequenced was peripheral blood. These receptor sequences come from a woman aged 60 to 75 with acute or convalescent COVID-19.

The chain carries TRBV9 and TRBJ1-2, with D uncertain. V was trimmed by 3 bases and J by 8 bases, leaving 11 bases between them. This CDR3 has 12 amino acids. Germline V gene sequence: CDR1 SGDLS, CDR2 YYNGEE. CDR3 DNA sequence: TGTGCCAGCAGCGCCGACTGGCGGGGCTACACCTTC. Residues: CASSADWRGYTF.

V and J are TRBV5-1 and TRBJ1-3, with D perhaps matching TRBD1 (5 bases). CDR3 size: 15 residues. From germline, CDR1 is SGHRS and CDR2 YFSETQ. V gave up 5 bases and J gave up 0 bases, with 12 bases separating them. CDR3 protein: CASRSTAGSGNTIYF. CDR3 DNA: TGCGCCAGCAGATCGACAGCCGGCTCTGGAAACACCATATATTTT.